Below, 29 T cell receptor beta chains from the same sample are listed, as sequenced in a study of T cell repertoires in cytomegalovirus infection. TCRdb recomputed calls from the reads with MiXCR, one row per CDR3 protein. Of about 110,000 distinct CDR3 sequences listed, 25% to 35% are singletons. Which antigens these TCRs recognize remains unknown. This specimen was CD8+ T cells from cultured PBMCs, taken from culture after CMV antigen stimulation. The receptors come from a human donor in good health (CMV status not recorded). Some clones in this sample may be carry-over from other donors' samples.

The CDR3 region is CASSSRTSGGTPTGEQFF. DNA for the CDR3: TGTGCCAGCAGCTCCAGGACTAGCGGGGGGACACCAACCGGTGAGCAGTTCTTC. The rearrangement links TRBV11-1 to TRBJ2-1, with TRBD2 matching over 14 bases. Trimming cost V 4 bases and J 9 bases; bases outside gene matches: 14. CDR3 length: 18 residues. Per germline, CDR1 SGHAT and CDR2 FQDESV (reference sequence).

Only a few counts were recorded for this clonotype. The chain links TRBV12-3 or TRBV12-4 to TRBJ2-5; no definite D call. Trimming took 4 bases from V and 4 from J, leaving 10 bases between them. The length of the CDR3 is 13 residues. The CDR3 bases are TGTGCCAGCAGTTCCGGGTTTGGAGAGACCCAGTACTTC. Protein product: CASSSGFGETQYF.

This clonotype appeared a few times. J is TRBJ2-1 and V is TRBV7-9; D assignment may be TRBD1 or TRBD2 (6 bases each). V was shortened by 3 bases and J by 3 bases, with 15 bases between the two germline ends. CDR1 and CDR2 from the germline V gene are SEHNR and FQNEAQ (reference sequence). There are 16 residues in the CDR3. The CDR3 DNA sequence: TGTGCCAGCAGCTTCCCCCCGGGGGCCGTCTACAATGAGCAGTTCTTC. It translates to CASSFPPGAVYNEQFF.

This clonotype is a singleton in its sample. The V gene is TRBV7-9, the J gene TRBJ2-2; D possibly corresponds to TRBD2 (5 bases). The V end was cut by 4 bases, the J end by 7 bases, with 13 bases between. The CDR3 loop spans 14 amino acids. CDR1 and CDR2 (germline): SEHNR, FQNEAQ (reference sequence). The CDR3 DNA reads TGTGCCAGCAGCTCCACTAGTCTTGGCGGGGAGCTGTTTTTT. Translating gives CASSSTSLGGELFF. The variable domain in full, with the rest retrieved from reference TRBV7-9 and TRBJ2-2, is DTGVSQNPRHKITKRGQNVTFRCDPISEHNRLYWYRQTLGQGPEFLTYFQNEAQLEKSRLLSDRFSAERPKGSFSTLEIQRTEQGDSAMYLCASSSTSLGGELFFGEGSRLTVL.

The sample holds many counts of this clonotype. The gene calls are TRBV12-3 or TRBV12-4 and TRBJ1-5, with 9 bases matching TRBD1. V was pared by 3 bases and J by 7 bases, with 7 bases of the junction left unmatched. The CDR3 is 15 amino acids. The CDR3 region is CASSLGQGYGQPQHF. CDR3 DNA: TGTGCCAGCAGTTTGGGACAGGGTTACGGGCAGCCCCAGCATTTT.

The chain uses TRBV4-1 and TRBJ1-2, with a possible D match to TRBD1 (5 bases). Germline V gene data show CDR1 as MGHRA and CDR2 as YSYEKL. The CDR3 covers 13 residues. V was shortened by 0 bases and J by 8 bases, with 10 bases between the two germline ends. Here the CDR3 reads CASSQEGEIGYTF. CDR3 nucleotide sequence: TGCGCCAGCAGCCAAGAGGGGGAGATCGGCTACACCTTC.

The CDR3 nucleotides read TGTGCCAGCGCTCCCCTAGGCACAGATACGCAGTATTTT. Translating it yields CASAPLGTDTQYF. The V call is TRBV12-3 or TRBV12-4, the J call TRBJ2-3; D call uncertain. V lost 8 bases to trimming and J lost 1 base, with 10 bases between them. The CDR3 consists of 13 residues.

This clonotype was seen more than once but under ten times. This rearrangement joins TRBV6-1 to TRBJ1-1, with D possibly being TRBD1 (6 bases). This CDR3 has 16 residues. Trimming pared 0 bases from V and 6 bases from J, leaving 17 bases between. CDR1 is MNHNS and CDR2 is SASEGT in the germline V gene. The CDR3 sequence: CASSEAAHREWAEAFF. The CDR3 nucleotides are TGTGCCAGCAGTGAAGCAGCCCACAGGGAATGGGCTGAAGCTTTCTTT.

This clonotype was picked up many times. The rearrangement links TRBV18 to TRBJ2-7, with D perhaps TRBD1 (6 bases). Deletions cut 8 bases from V and 0 bases from J, with 11 bases between. The CDR3 extends over 13 amino acids. Germline V gene lookup returns CDR1 KGHSH and CDR2 LQKENI. CDR3 loop: CASSPDSSYEQYF. The CDR3 DNA sequence: TGTGCCAGCAGCCCGGACAGCTCCTACGAGCAGTACTTC.

This clonotype has just one count. This chain uses TRBV27 with TRBJ1-6; 10 bases line up with TRBD1. The CDR3 is 15 residues long. Germline CDR1 is MNHEY and CDR2 is SMNVEV (reference sequence). V dropped 6 bases and J dropped 8; count of bases not matched to a gene: 7. The chain's CDR3 is CASSSGQGLHSPLHF. DNA for the CDR3: TGTGCCAGCAGCTCGGGACAGGGGTTACATTCACCCCTCCACTTT.

The chain is built from TRBV20-1 and TRBJ1-2; TRBD1 matches 9 bases. The CDR3 loop spans 14 amino acids. The V and J ends lost 6 bases and 1 base, in that order; junction bases with no gene match: 6. CDR1 and CDR2 (germline): DFQATT, SNEGSKA (reference sequence). The DNA for the CDR3 is TGCAGTGCCGTGACAGGGGGGGTTAACTATGGCTACACCTTC. Encoded protein: CSAVTGGVNYGYTF.

This clonotype came up many times. The genes are TRBV28 and TRBJ2-1, with a tentative D call TRBD2 (7 bases). Germline loops: CDR1 MDHEN, CDR2 SYDVKM. The CDR3 consists of 16 residues. V was trimmed by 1 base and J by 10 bases, leaving 20 bases between them. The CDR3 is CASSLFDSWGGDEQFF. DNA of the CDR3: TGTGCCAGCAGTTTATTCGATAGTTGGGGGGGCGACGAGCAGTTCTTC.

CDR3 DNA sequence: TGTGCCATCAATCCGGGGGGCTTCTCCTACGAGCAGTACTTC. Translation: CAINPGGFSYEQYF. The J gene is TRBJ2-7, the V gene TRBV10-3; perhaps TRBD2 as D (7 bases). Germline lookup yields CDR1 ENHRY and CDR2 SYGVKD. V was pared by 7 bases and J by 0 bases, with 13 bases between. This CDR3 has 14 residues.

This clonotype was recorded many times. This sequence joins TRBV5-1 and TRBJ2-2; the match to TRBD1 covers 10 bases. With 4 bases clipped from V and 2 bases from J, the junction kept 5 bases outside the gene matches. Germline CDR1 SGHRS, CDR2 YFSETQ. The CDR3 extends over 16 amino acids. The CDR3: CASSPGQGINTGELFF. In DNA, the CDR3 is TGCGCCAGCAGCCCGGGACAGGGGATTAACACCGGGGAGCTGTTTTTT.

This clonotype was seen at least ten times. The V gene is TRBV7-2, the J gene TRBJ1-1; D is uncertain. CDR3 length: 13 amino acids. Looked up from germline, CDR1 is SGHTA and CDR2 is FQGNSA. The V gene lost 8 bases and the J gene lost 0 bases, with 10 bases spanning the gap. The CDR3 region is CASGWAVNTEAFF. The CDR3 DNA reads as TGTGCCAGCGGGTGGGCCGTGAACACTGAAGCTTTCTTT. The complete variable domain, with remaining parts taken from reference TRBV7-2 and TRBJ1-1, reads GAGVSQSPSNKVTEKGKDVELRCDPISGHTALYWYRQSLGQGLEFLIYFQGNSAPDKSGLPSDRFSAERTGGSVSTLTIQRTQQEDSAVYLCASGWAVNTEAFFGQGTRLTVV.

This clonotype was seen a few times. V usage is TRBV15 and J usage is TRBJ1-1; D is uncertain. This CDR3 region has 14 residues. The germline V gene has CDR1 LNHNV and CDR2 YYDKDF (reference sequence). Trimming cost V 1 base and J 8 bases, with 14 bases left between them. CDR3: CATSRGSVPVEAFF. Here the CDR3 DNA reads TGTGCCACCAGCAGAGGGTCCGTCCCAGTAGAAGCTTTCTTT.

This clonotype was counted only a few times. The chain recombines TRBV4-1 with TRBJ1-2, with 10 bases aligning to TRBD1. The CDR3 length is 14 residues. V was clipped by 1 base and J by 7 bases; unmatched bases: 3. In germline, CDR1 is MGHRA, CDR2 YSYEKL. CDR3 sequence: CASSQGGQGSGYTF. CDR3 sequence (DNA): TGCGCCAGCAGCCAAGGGGGACAGGGGTCTGGCTACACCTTC.

The chain employs TRBV29-1 and TRBJ2-7; 9 bases agree with TRBD2. Germline lookup yields CDR1 SQVTM and CDR2 ANQGSEA. The CDR3 length is 15 residues. J gave up 4 bases and V 4 bases, and 11 bases lay outside the gene matches. CDR3 residues: CSVGGGAGGPYEQYF. The CDR3 DNA sequence: TGCAGCGTTGGAGGGGGAGCGGGGGGCCCTTACGAGCAGTACTTC.

This chain joins TRBV20-1 and TRBJ1-2; D uncertain. Germline CDR1 is DFQATT and CDR2 is SNEGSKA (reference sequence). CDR3 size: 14 residues. With 0 bases removed from V and 4 bases from J, the gap between germline ends came to 12 bases. The CDR3 reads CSARDVRKPYGYTF. CDR3 in DNA: TGCAGTGCTAGAGATGTTCGGAAGCCCTATGGCTACACCTTC.

The rearrangement uses TRBV27 and TRBJ1-5; possible D gene TRBD1, 6 bases. V gave up 8 bases and J gave up 1 base, with 15 bases separating them. The CDR3 spans 15 residues. CDR1 and CDR2 from the germline V gene are MNHEY and SMNVEV (reference sequence). Here the CDR3 reads CASGLGRGSNQPQHF. The DNA for the CDR3 is TGTGCCAGCGGACTCGGCAGGGGAAGCAATCAGCCCCAGCATTTT.

The genes are TRBV4-2 and TRBJ1-2; 11 nucleotides match TRBD1. The CDR3 is made up of 16 amino acids. Germline trimming cut 3 bases from V and 6 bases from J; bases unmatched to any gene: 9. Looked up from germline, CDR1 is LGHNA and CDR2 is YNFKEQ. The CDR3 sequence is CASSQDRTGGRNGYTF. CDR3 sequence (DNA): TGTGCCAGCAGCCAGGACCGGACAGGGGGCAGAAATGGCTACACCTTC.

This chain uses TRBV6-5 with TRBJ2-1; D unresolved. Between the trimmed V and J ends, which lost 7 bases and 8 bases, there was a span of 12 bases. The CDR3 loop spans 12 amino acids. The germline CDR1 and CDR2 sequences are MNHEY and SVGAGI. The CDR3 protein is CASINSVYEQFF. CDR3 sequence (DNA): TGTGCCAGCATCAACTCAGTCTATGAGCAGTTCTTC.

Turning to this clonotype: Since a much larger clone is just one base distant, this may be a read error. This chain connects TRBV12-3 or TRBV12-4 to TRBJ1-5; 9 bases are a match to TRBD1. Trimming took 0 bases from V and 6 from J; bases not matched to a gene: 12. The CDR3 spans 18 residues. CDR3 sequence (DNA): TGTGCCAGCAGTTTAGCGGCCGGGACAGGGCGCGGCAGTCAGCCCCAGCATTTT. This codes for CASSLAAGTGRGSQPQHF.

The genes are TRBV4-1 and TRBJ2-1; D remains ambiguous. The CDR3 totals 13 residues. CDR1 and CDR2 from the germline V gene are MGHRA and YSYEKL. Trimming took off 4 bases at V and 4 bases at J, with 8 bases between the two ends. CDR3 sequence (DNA): TGCGCCAGCAGCCCCTCATTGTACAATGAGCAGTTCTTC. It translates to CASSPSLYNEQFF.

A few counts support this clonotype. This chain connects TRBV6-1 to TRBJ2-1, with a possible D match to TRBD1 (6 bases). This CDR3 is built from 15 residues. Germline lookup yields CDR1 MNHNS and CDR2 SASEGT. Trimming left V 6 bases short and J 3 bases short, with 15 bases between. The CDR3 DNA is TGTGCCAGCAGGAGCCTACAGGGTCTCTACAATGAGCAGTTCTTC. This gives the protein CASRSLQGLYNEQFF.

CDR3 bases: TGTGCCAGCAGTCCCCTCACGGGGTCCTATGGCTACACCTTC. Residues: CASSPLTGSYGYTF. This chain connects TRBV28 to TRBJ1-2; D unclear. The CDR3 sequence is 14 residues long. V was clipped by 5 bases and J by 4 bases, with 14 bases between them. CDR1 is MDHEN and CDR2 is SYDVKM in the germline V gene.

This clonotype was observed a handful of times. The gene calls are TRBV6-1 and TRBJ2-5, with D perhaps TRBD2 (6 bases). V was shortened by 2 bases and J by 0 bases, with 10 bases between the two germline ends. This CDR3 has 15 amino acids. Germline values: CDR1 MNHNS, CDR2 SASEGT. In DNA, the CDR3 is TGTGCCAGCAGTGAAAATGTAGCGGACCAAGAGACCCAGTACTTC. The encoded protein is CASSENVADQETQYF.

This clonotype came up many times. The rearrangement joins TRBV12-3 or TRBV12-4 to TRBJ1-2, with D possibly being TRBD1 (5 bases). The CDR3 covers 13 residues. V was cut by 5 bases and J by 5 bases, with 12 bases left in between. The CDR3: CASSENPGYGYTF. CDR3 nucleotides: TGTGCCAGCAGTGAAAATCCAGGGTATGGCTACACCTTC.

This clonotype was detected ten times or more. CDR3 DNA sequence: TGTGCCAGCAGCCTGGGACAGGGTGAGGTCTACGAGCAGTACTTC. As protein: CASSLGQGEVYEQYF. The V call is TRBV7-6, the J call TRBJ2-7; 9 bases fit TRBD1. This CDR3 region has 15 residues. The ends lost 5 bases at V and 3 bases at J; junction bases unmatched: 8. CDR1 is SGHVS and CDR2 is FNYEAQ in the germline V gene.